Included here is one TCR beta chain sequence, with context. The data stem from a study of blood T cell repertoires in COVID-19. The wider study: Acute-phase and convalescent COVID-19 samples originated in the United States, Italy and Spain.

TCRdb keeps only in-frame clones here, not all; method: immunoSEQ multiplex PCR. The sample has about 85,000 clones, about 80% seen once. The sequenced material came from peripheral blood. This receptor was identified in a man aged 55 to 70 with acute or convalescent COVID-19.

The CDR3 DNA reads TGCGCCAGCAGCCCTTCGGGATCCAGGGGGTTCTATGGCTACACCTTC. As protein: CASSPSGSRGFYGYTF. The genes are TRBV4-1 and TRBJ1-2; 7 bases agree with TRBD1. Trimming at V came to 4 bases and at J to 4 bases, leaving 12 bases not matched to a gene. The CDR3 has 16 residues. In germline, CDR1 is MGHRA, CDR2 YSYEKL.